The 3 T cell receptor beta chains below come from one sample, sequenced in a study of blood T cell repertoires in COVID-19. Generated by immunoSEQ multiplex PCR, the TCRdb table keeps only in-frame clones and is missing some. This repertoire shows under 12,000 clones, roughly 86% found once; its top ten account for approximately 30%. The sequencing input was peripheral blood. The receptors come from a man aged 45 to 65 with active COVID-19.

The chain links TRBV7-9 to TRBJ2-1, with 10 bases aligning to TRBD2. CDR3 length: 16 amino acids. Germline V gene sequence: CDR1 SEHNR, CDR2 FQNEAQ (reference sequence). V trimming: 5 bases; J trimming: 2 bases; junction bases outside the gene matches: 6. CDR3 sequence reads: CASSEAGGPPYNEQFF. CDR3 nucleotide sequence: TGTGCCAGCAGCGAAGCGGGAGGGCCTCCCTACAATGAGCAGTTCTTC.

The CDR3 DNA follows: TGTGCCACCAGGGGAGGGCTAACCGGGGAGCTGTTTTTT. The encoded protein is CATRGGLTGELFF. V gene TRBV24-1 combines with J gene TRBJ2-2; 7 nucleotides agree with TRBD2. Germline loops: CDR1 KGHDR, CDR2 SFDVKD. V lost 7 bases and J lost 5; bases outside the gene matches: 3. The CDR3 loop spans 13 amino acids.

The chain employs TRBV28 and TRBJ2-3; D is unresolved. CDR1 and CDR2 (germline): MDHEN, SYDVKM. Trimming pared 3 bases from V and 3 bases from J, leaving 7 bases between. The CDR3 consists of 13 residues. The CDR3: CASSFGGTDTQYF. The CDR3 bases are TGTGCCAGCAGTTTTGGCGGAACAGATACGCAGTATTTT.